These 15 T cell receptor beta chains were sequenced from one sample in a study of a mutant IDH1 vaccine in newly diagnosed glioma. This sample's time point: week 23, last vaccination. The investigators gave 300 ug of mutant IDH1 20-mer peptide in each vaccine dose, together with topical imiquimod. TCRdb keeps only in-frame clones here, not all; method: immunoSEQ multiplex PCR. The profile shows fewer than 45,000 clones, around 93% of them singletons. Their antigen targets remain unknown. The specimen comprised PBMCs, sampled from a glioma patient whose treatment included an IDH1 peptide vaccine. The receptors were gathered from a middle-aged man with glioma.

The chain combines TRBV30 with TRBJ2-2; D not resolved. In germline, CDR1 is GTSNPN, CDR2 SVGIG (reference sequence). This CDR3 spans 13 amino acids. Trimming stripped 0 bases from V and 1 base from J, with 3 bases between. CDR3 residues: CAWSVRNTGELFF. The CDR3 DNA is TGTGCCTGGAGTGTACGGAACACCGGGGAGCTGTTTTTT.

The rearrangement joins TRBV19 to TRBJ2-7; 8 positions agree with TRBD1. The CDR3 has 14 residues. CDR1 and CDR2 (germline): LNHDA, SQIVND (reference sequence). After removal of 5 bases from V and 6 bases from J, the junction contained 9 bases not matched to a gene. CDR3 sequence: CASSLRDRMTEQYF. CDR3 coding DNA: TGTGCCAGTAGTCTACGGGACAGGATGACCGAGCAGTACTTC.

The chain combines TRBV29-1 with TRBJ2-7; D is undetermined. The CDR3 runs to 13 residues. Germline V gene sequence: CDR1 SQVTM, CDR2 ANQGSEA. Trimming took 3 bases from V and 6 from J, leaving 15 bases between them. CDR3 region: CSVDGARPTEQYF. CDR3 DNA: TGCAGCGTTGATGGCGCGCGACCTACCGAGCAGTACTTC.

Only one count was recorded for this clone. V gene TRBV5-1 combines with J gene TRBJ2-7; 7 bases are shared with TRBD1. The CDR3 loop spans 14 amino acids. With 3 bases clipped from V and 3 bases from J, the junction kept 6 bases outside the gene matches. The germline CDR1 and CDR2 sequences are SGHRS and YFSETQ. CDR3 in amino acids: CASSSRQGVYEQYF. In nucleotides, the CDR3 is TGCGCCAGCAGCTCTCGGCAGGGGGTCTACGAGCAGTACTTC.

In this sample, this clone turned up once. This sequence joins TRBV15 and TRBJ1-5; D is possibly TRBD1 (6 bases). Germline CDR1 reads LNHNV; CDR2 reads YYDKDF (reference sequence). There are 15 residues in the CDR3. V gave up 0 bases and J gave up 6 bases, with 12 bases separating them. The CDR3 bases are TGTGCCACCAGCAGAGATACAGGGAACTCTCAGCCCCAGCATTTT. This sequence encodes CATSRDTGNSQPQHF.

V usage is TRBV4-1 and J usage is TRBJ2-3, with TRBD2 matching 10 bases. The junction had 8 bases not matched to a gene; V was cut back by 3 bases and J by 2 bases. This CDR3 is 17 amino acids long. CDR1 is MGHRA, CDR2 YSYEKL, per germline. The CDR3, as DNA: TGCGCCAGCAGCCATGGATCTAGCGGGAGCCTCACAGATACGCAGTATTTT. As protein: CASSHGSSGSLTDTQYF.

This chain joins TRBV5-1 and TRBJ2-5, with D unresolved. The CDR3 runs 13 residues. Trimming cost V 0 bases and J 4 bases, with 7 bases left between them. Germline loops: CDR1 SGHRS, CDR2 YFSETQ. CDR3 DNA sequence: TGCGCCAGCAGCTTGGGAAACCGAGAGACCCAGTACTTC. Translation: CASSLGNRETQYF.

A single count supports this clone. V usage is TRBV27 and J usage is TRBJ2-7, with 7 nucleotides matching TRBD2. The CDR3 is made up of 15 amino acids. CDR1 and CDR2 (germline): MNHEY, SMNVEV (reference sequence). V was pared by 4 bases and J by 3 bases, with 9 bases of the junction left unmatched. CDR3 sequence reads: CASSYLADTNYEQYF. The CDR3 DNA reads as TGTGCCAGCAGTTATCTAGCGGACACAAACTACGAGCAGTACTTC.

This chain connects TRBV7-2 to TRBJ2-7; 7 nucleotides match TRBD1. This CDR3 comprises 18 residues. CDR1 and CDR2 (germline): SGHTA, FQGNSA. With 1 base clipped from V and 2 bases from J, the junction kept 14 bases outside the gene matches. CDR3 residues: CASSLVWWDSNRTYEQYF. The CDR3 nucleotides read TGTGCCAGCAGCTTAGTGTGGTGGGACAGCAACCGAACCTACGAGCAGTACTTC.

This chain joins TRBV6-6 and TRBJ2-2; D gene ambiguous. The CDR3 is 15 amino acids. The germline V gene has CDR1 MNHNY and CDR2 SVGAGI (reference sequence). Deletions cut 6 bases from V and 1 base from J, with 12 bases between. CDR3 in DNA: TGTGCCAGCAGCCCCGGGTCCCGGAACACCGGGGAGCTGTTTTTT. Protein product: CASSPGSRNTGELFF.

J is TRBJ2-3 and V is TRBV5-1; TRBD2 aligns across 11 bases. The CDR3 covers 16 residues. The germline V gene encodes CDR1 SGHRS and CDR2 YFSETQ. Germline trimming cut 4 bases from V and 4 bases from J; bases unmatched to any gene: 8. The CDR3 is CASSGGTSGLPDTQYF. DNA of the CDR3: TGCGCCAGCAGCGGCGGGACTAGCGGATTACCAGATACGCAGTATTTT.

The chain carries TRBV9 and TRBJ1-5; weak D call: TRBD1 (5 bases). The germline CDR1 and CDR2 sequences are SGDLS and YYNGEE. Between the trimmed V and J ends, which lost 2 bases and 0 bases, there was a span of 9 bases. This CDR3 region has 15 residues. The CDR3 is CASSVDSNSNQPQHF. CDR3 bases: TGTGCCAGCAGCGTCGACAGTAATAGCAATCAGCCCCAGCATTTT. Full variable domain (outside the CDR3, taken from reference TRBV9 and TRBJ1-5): DSGVTQTPKHLITATGQRVTLRCSPRSGDLSVYWYQQSLDQGLQFLIQYYNGEERAKGNILERFSAQQFPDLHSELNLSSLELGDSALYFCASSVDSNSNQPQHFGDGTRLSIL.

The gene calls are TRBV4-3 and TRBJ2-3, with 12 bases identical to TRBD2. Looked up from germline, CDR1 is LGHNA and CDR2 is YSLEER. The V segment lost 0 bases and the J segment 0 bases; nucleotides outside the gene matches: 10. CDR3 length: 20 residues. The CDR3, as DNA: TGCGCCAGCAGCCAAGATCTAGCGGGGGGGCAGGGGCTTAGCACAGATACGCAGTATTTT. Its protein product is CASSQDLAGGQGLSTDTQYF.

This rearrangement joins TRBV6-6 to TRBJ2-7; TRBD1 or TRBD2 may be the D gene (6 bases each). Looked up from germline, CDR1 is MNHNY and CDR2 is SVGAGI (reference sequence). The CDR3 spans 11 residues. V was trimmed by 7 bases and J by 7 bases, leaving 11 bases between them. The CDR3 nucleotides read TGTGCCAGCACGGGGGCAGGGGAGCAGTACTTC. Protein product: CASTGAGEQYF.

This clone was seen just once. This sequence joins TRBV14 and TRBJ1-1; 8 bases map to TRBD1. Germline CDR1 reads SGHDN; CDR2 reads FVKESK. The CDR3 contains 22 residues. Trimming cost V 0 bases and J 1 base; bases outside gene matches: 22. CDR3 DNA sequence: TGTGCCAGCAGCCAAGATTATCGTTGGACAGGGACACTTCGAACATCGAACACTGAAGCTTTCTTT. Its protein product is CASSQDYRWTGTLRTSNTEAFF.